This T cell receptor (beta chain) was recovered during a study of shared T cell receptors in the human thymus. This CDR3 contains 14 residues. The V end lost 3 bases, the J end lost 0 bases, and 8 bases lay between the germline ends. Germline V CDR1 and CDR2: MGHRA, YSYEKL. Sequenced by immunoSEQ multiplex PCR; TCRdb stores in-frame clones only, minus some. The profile shows about 380,000 clones, about 95% of them singletons. The V gene is TRBV4-1, the J gene TRBJ1-1; D is unclear. Sequenced sample: thymocytes. The receptor comes from a human donor. This chain's CDR3 is CASSQERLNTEAFF. Written as DNA, the CDR3 is TGCGCCAGCAGCCAGGAAAGGTTGAACACTGAAGCTTTCTTT.